This T cell receptor beta chain was recovered during a study of CD8+CD57+ T cells in acquired aplastic anemia. Study information: Quantities of DNA derived from sorted CD4+ and CD8+ cells averaged approximately 3 ug.

According to the study, genomic DNA was the template for TCR beta VDJ and CDR3 profiling. One entry per CDR3 protein, called by TCRdb with MiXCR from the reads. The repertoire holds hundreds of thousands of distinct CDR3 sequences, with roughly 68% as singletons. Sequencing was carried out using sorted CD4+, CD8+, or CD8+CD57+ T cells (not recorded which) from PBMCs. The TCR was taken from a human donor in good health, serving as a control.

The CDR3 nucleotides are TGCAGTGCTCAAAACCCTCTAGGGGATGGCTACACCTTC. Amino acid sequence: CSAQNPLGDGYTF. V gene TRBV20-1 combines with J gene TRBJ1-2; D may be TRBD1 (5 bases). The V and J ends lost 5 bases and 6 bases respectively, with 16 bases between them. CDR3 length: 13 residues. The germline CDR1 and CDR2 sequences are DFQATT and SNEGSKA (reference sequence).